This is a list of T cell receptor beta chains from one sample in a study of Ad26.COV2.S vaccination and SARS-CoV-2 variants. Measured with immunoSEQ multiplex PCR; TCRdb has only the in-frame clones, and not every one. Among about 680,000 clones listed, roughly 90% were seen once. Sample: peripheral blood, taken in a trial of Ad26.COV2.S vaccine versus placebo. Every receptor here comes from a person between 18 and 65 years old who received the Ad26.COV2.S COVID-19 vaccine or a placebo. CDR3s leave out the opening cysteine and the closing phenylalanine or tryptophan. The order of the fields is V gene, J gene, CDR3 protein.

V: TRBV19; J: TRBJ1-5; CDR3: ASRQNNQPQH
V: TRBV5-4; J: TRBJ2-2; CDR3: ASSPTGGNTGELF
V: TRBV3-1/TRBV3-2; J: TRBJ2-1; CDR3: ASSLSGYEQF
V: TRBV19; J: TRBJ2-1; CDR3: ASSRGLISYNEQF
V: TRBV2; J: TRBJ1-2; CDR3: ASSEFPAVPYGYT
V: TRBV12-3/TRBV12-4; J: TRBJ2-5; CDR3: ASGNRETQY
V: TRBV11-2; J: TRBJ2-4; CDR3: ASSLSGTKNIQY
V: TRBV19; J: TRBJ2-3; CDR3: ASSMRTGTGGGMTDTQY
V: TRBV25-1; J: TRBJ2-5; CDR3: ASNSGGQETQY
V: TRBV5-1; J: TRBJ1-1; CDR3: ASSFQGMAEAF
V: TRBV11-2; J: TRBJ2-5; CDR3: ASSLMIAQETQY
V: TRBV14; J: TRBJ2-7; CDR3: ASSSTGTGASEQY
V: TRBV2; J: TRBJ2-3; CDR3: ASSGTDTDTQY
V: TRBV19; J: TRBJ2-7; CDR3: ASSIWDGTYEQY
V: TRBV7-3; J: TRBJ2-5; CDR3: ASSRGGLAGETQY
V: TRBV2; J: TRBJ1-3; CDR3: ASSVRATGNTIY
V: TRBV29-1; J: TRBJ2-3; CDR3: SVTATQAATQY